This T cell receptor (beta chain) was found in a study of beta chain features in type 1 diabetes (dated by TCRdb to 2016 to 2019). Context from the whole study: Mean age, gender distribution, total cell number and subset yield were not different between patients and healthy donors. The study compared TCRB repertoires of sorted circulating CD4+ T cell subsets between recently diagnosed type 1 diabetes patients and matched healthy donors. Regulatory and stem cell-like memory subsets were obtained from only 8 patients and roughly eight healthy donors, while naive and central memory subsets were obtained from all 30 or so donors. Across all samples, roughly 110,000,000 sorted cells were examined, and cell number per subset correlated strongly with RNA yield. General study outcomes and caveats: Because cDNA was sequenced instead of genomic DNA, activated cells with high expression could be over-represented, although the groups did not differ in activation or CD3 levels. Type 1 diabetes patients showed a moderate but significant shortening of TCRB CDR3 length in all four CD4+ subsets. Naive, central memory and regulatory TCRB repertoires appeared to be more similar among patients than among healthy donors. Shorter templates might be favored by PCR, yet because patient and control samples were amplified and corrected together, any such skew would affect both groups equally. Only small numbers of individuals were included in the HLA sub-analyses, which left unresolved whether HLA type had any influence on TCRB rearrangement. At VDJ recombination sites, patients with type 1 diabetes made fewer insertions and deleted more nucleotides, a pattern implying thymic rearrangement abnormalities.

About this clone itself: Its antigen target is currently unknown. No base quality information exists; no much larger clone differs at one position.

The CDR3 contains 14 residues, cysteine and phenylalanine counted. The entry retains the CDR3 DNA only, 42 bases that are in frame from base 1. Based on the germline V gene, the CDR1 and CDR2 sequences are SGHRS and YFSETQ. V is pared back by 4 bases and J by 4 bases, with 13 bases lying between the germline termini. Each donor gave one peripheral blood draw, averaging approximately 120 mL, which was collected into heparinised tubes. Using a panel that included CD45RO, CCR7, CD25, CD127, CD95 and CD27, naive, central memory, regulatory and stem cell-like memory CD4+ T cells were sorted on a BD FACSAria II. Every sorted population had a purity above 95%. PBMCs were separated immediately by Lymphoprep density gradient centrifugation and were stained directly, without being cultured. So that batch effects would be minimized, each experiment stained and sorted samples in pairs, pairing one healthy donor with one patient.

The entire amount of isolated RNA was reverse transcribed using the High Capacity cDNA Reverse Transcription Kit, so the sequenced TCRB transcripts were expressed ones. Naive, central memory and regulatory T cell samples underwent deep immunoSEQ sequencing, averaging roughly 3.5 million total reads per sample. After sorted cells were lysed in RLT buffer, RNA was extracted with DNase-treated RNeasy Micro or Mini kits, with the choice depending on cell number. To prevent cross-contamination, every cell subset was processed on its own, while patient and healthy donor samples were processed together. The immunoSEQ multiplex PCR was used to amplify TCRB sequences from cDNA, generating 87-bp fragments that spanned the CDR3 region. Sequencing of the amplicons was performed on the Illumina HiSeq platform. Per the original workflow: PCR bias was corrected computationally using synthetic template baselines, and reads within Hamming distance 2 were collapsed, with unmergeable singletons discarded. By aligning reads against IMGT, V, D and J genes, CDR3 length, and insertions or deletions at six rearrangement sites were assigned. Within each subset, clonotype counts were normalized to sorted cell number, and only after that were true diversity and Gini coefficients computed with the tcR R package. Repertoire sharing was quantified using the overlap coefficient calculated on TCRB nucleotide sequences. TCRdb limited this immuneACCESS table to in-frame rearrangements with V and J called. A share of clones is missing; checked studies link under half to unresolved V genes, and the rest is unexplained. The V and J calls and clone size are taken from that table; D and trimming were inferred from the DNA. This sample is represented by 150,000 to 180,000 clones; 10% to 13% of them were singletons. The ten biggest clones cover more than 0.45% of the sample.

The TCR sequence derives from a man aged 30-40 years with type 1 diabetes. This chain is built from TRBV5-1 and TRBJ2-3; no D segment can be confidently identified. The sequencing input was central memory CD4+ T cells from blood. The nucleotide sequence reads as follows: TGCGCCAGCAGCCCCGACACCCAAGCAGATACGCAGTATTTT. This encodes CASSPDTQADTQYF. Full variable domain (CDR3 extended with the reference TRBV5-1 and TRBJ2-3 proteins): KAGVTQTPRYLIKTRGQQVTLSCSPISGHRSVSWYQQTPGQGLQFLFEYFSETQRNKGNFPGRFSGRQFSNSRSEMNVSTLELGDSALYLCASSPDTQADTQYFGPGTRLTVL.